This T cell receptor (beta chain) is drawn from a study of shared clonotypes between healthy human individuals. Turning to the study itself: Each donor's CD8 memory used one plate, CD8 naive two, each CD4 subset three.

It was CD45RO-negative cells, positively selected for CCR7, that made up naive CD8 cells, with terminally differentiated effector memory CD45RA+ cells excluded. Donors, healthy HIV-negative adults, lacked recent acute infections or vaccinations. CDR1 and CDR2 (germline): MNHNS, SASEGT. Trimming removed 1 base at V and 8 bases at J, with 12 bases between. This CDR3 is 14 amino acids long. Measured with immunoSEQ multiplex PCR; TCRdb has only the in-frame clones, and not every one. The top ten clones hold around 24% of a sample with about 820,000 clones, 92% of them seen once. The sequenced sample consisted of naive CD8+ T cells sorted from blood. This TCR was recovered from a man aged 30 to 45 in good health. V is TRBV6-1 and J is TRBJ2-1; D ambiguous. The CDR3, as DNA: TGTGCCAGCAGTGAAGGATACTTGATGGATGAGCAGTTCTTC. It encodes CASSEGYLMDEQFF.